This T cell receptor (beta chain) was obtained from a study of blood T cells in healthy people across ages. Whole-study findings and limits: A greater number of naive CD4+ cells and higher diversity distinguished long-lived donors from aged donors.

Comment on this clonotype: Its antigen is unidentified.

Trimming at V came to 0 bases and at J to 8 bases, leaving 9 bases not matched to a gene. The CDR3 sequence is 16 residues long. Per germline, CDR1 SEHNR and CDR2 FQNEAQ (reference sequence). Alongside a J-beta primer mix, a sample-barcoded 5' primer served in a second PCR lasting roughly 6 to 11 cycles. TCRdb reprocessed the 5' RACE reads via MiXCR and lists one record per CDR3 protein. The sample lists some 1.4 million distinct CDR3 sequences, approximately 42% seen once, with around 8% in the top ten. The sequence derives from a woman between 18 and 30 years old in good health. The chain combines TRBV7-9 with TRBJ1-4, with 7 positions matching TRBD1. The sample consisted of blood. The CDR3 region has the DNA TGTGCCAGCAGCTTAGCCCCGGGGACAGTGGGGGAAAAACTGTTTTTT. It specifies CASSLAPGTVGEKLFF.